This T cell receptor (beta chain) was identified in a study of early T cells in non-severe SARS-CoV-2 infection. About the study: The input, bulk RNA from unsorted whole blood, was sequenced, and chains were unpaired.

As part of library construction, unique molecular identifiers were attached to individual cDNA molecules. TCRdb itself ran the 5' RACE reads through MiXCR, one entry per CDR3 protein. The table lists about 30,000 distinct CDR3 sequences, 5.8% of them singletons, with around 5.2% in the top ten. This clonotype has ten or more counts. CDR1 SGHAT and CDR2 FQNNGV come from the germline V gene. V gave up 5 bases and J gave up 6 bases; unmatched junction bases: 2. The CDR3 runs 14 residues. The chain uses TRBV11-2 and TRBJ2-2; TRBD1 matches at 11 bases. The clonotype originates from an adult who was a healthcare worker with PCR-confirmed SARS-CoV-2 infection or an uninfected control (not recorded which). Source material: whole blood. The CDR3 DNA is TGTGCCAGCAGCGGACAGGGGGCCGCCGGGGAGCTGTTTTTT. It codes for CASSGQGAAGELFF.